Below are 11 T cell receptor beta chains sequenced from a single sample in a study of spatial heterogeneity in lung cancer. Broader study findings: Mutation tallies in tumors tracked expanded intratumoral alpha and beta TCR counts.

For these receptors, no antigen is known. Time point defined: sample taken at primary tumor resection. TCRdb ran MiXCR on the 5' RACE reads and lists one entry per CDR3 protein. The table lists 8,900 or so distinct CDR3 sequences, 8.7% of them singletons. Here the sequenced sample was lung tumor tissue, taken at surgery. The origin of the receptors is a female donor with early-stage non-small cell lung cancer.

The sample holds many counts of this clonotype. The chain employs TRBV30 and TRBJ2-1; tentatively, D is TRBD1 (6 bases). V was trimmed by 2 bases and J by 2 bases, leaving 10 bases between them. The CDR3 covers 14 residues. Looked up from germline, CDR1 is GTSNPN and CDR2 is SVGIG (reference sequence). The CDR3: CAWSQGTPYNEQFF. Written as DNA, the CDR3 is TGTGCCTGGAGTCAGGGGACCCCCTACAATGAGCAGTTCTTC.

The rearrangement links TRBV28 to TRBJ2-1, with 8 nucleotides matching TRBD1. Trimming cost V 5 bases and J 2 bases; bases outside gene matches: 5. The CDR3 is 15 residues long. Germline CDR1 and CDR2: MDHEN and SYDVKM. CDR3 loop: CASSRTGQPYNEQFF. Here the CDR3 DNA reads TGTGCCAGCAGTAGGACAGGGCAGCCCTACAATGAGCAGTTCTTC.

This clonotype counts as medium-sized (0.01 to 0.1%). The rearrangement links TRBV18 to TRBJ2-6; the D gene could be TRBD1 or TRBD2 (5 bases each). CDR1 and CDR2 (germline): KGHSH, LQKENI. Trimming pared 0 bases from V and 3 bases from J, leaving 15 bases between. The CDR3 covers 18 residues. CDR3 region: CASSPPRGALVGANVLTF. Here the CDR3 DNA reads TGTGCCAGCTCACCACCGAGGGGAGCCCTAGTTGGGGCCAACGTCCTGACTTTC.

As for this clonotype: A read error is possible here, since a much larger clone lies one base away. The rearrangement uses TRBV9 and TRBJ2-5, with unresolved D. The CDR3 spans 16 residues. The germline CDR1 and CDR2 sequences are SGDLS and YYNGEE. The CDR3 DNA sequence: TGTGTCAGCAGCGTATTTTCTGGCGGTTCTATGGAGACCCAGTACTTC. Amino acids: CVSSVFSGGSMETQYF. The variable domain in full, completed from reference TRBV9 and TRBJ2-5, reads DSGVTQTPKHLITATGQRVTLRCSPRSGDLSVYWYQQSLDQGLQFLIQYYNGEERAKGNILERFSAQQFPDLHSELNLSSLELGDSALYFCVSSVFSGGSMETQYFGPGTRLLVL.

This clonotype is labeled as medium-sized (0.01 to 0.1%). V is TRBV18 and J is TRBJ2-7, with TRBD2 identical over 12 bases. Trimming took 5 bases from V and 3 from J; bases not matched to a gene: 5. This CDR3 has 15 amino acids. Per germline, CDR1 KGHSH and CDR2 LQKENI. This CDR3 reads CASSSSGGASYEQYF. CDR3 coding DNA: TGTGCCAGCTCATCTAGCGGGGGGGCTAGCTACGAGCAGTACTTC.

The table lists this clonotype with many counts. V and J are TRBV7-9 and TRBJ1-5; 7 bases agree with TRBD1. This CDR3 has 15 amino acids. With 4 bases clipped from V and 3 bases from J, the junction kept 6 bases outside the gene matches. Germline V gene data show CDR1 as SEHNR and CDR2 as FQNEAQ (reference sequence). This chain's CDR3 is CASSSGTVVNQPQHF. Written as DNA, the CDR3 is TGTGCCAGCAGCTCCGGGACAGTAGTCAATCAGCCCCAGCATTTT. Full variable domain (outside the CDR3, taken from reference TRBV7-9 and TRBJ1-5): DTGVSQNPRHKITKRGQNVTFRCDPISEHNRLYWYRQTLGQGPEFLTYFQNEAQLEKSRLLSDRFSAERPKGSFSTLEIQRTEQGDSAMYLCASSSGTVVNQPQHFGDGTRLSIL.

The chain uses TRBV12-3 or TRBV12-4 and TRBJ2-5, with 11 bases matching TRBD2. This CDR3 comprises 14 residues. Trimming cost V 5 bases and J 3 bases; bases outside gene matches: 2. CDR3 in DNA: TGTGCCAGCAGTCCACTAGCGGGGGAAGAGACCCAGTACTTC. This translates into CASSPLAGEETQYF.

This clonotype counts as medium-sized. The J gene is TRBJ1-5, the V gene TRBV28; TRBD1 aligns across 8 bases. CDR1 is MDHEN, CDR2 SYDVKM, per germline. The CDR3 totals 16 residues. With 4 bases clipped from V and 0 bases from J, the junction kept 5 bases outside the gene matches. This CDR3 reads CASSYDRGYSNQPQHF. Here the CDR3 DNA reads TGTGCCAGCAGTTACGACAGGGGCTATAGCAATCAGCCCCAGCATTTT.

By sample fraction, this clonotype is medium-sized. The chain recombines TRBV7-2 with TRBJ2-1, with unresolved D. V lost 4 bases and J lost 8, with 6 bases in between. The CDR3 runs to 11 residues. Germline lookup yields CDR1 SGHTA and CDR2 FQGNSA. This chain's CDR3 is CASSSLDEQFF. In DNA, the CDR3 is TGTGCCAGCAGCTCCTTAGATGAGCAGTTCTTC. Using reference TRBV7-2 and TRBJ2-1 for the parts outside the CDR3, the full variable domain is GAGVSQSPSNKVTEKGKDVELRCDPISGHTALYWYRQSLGQGLEFLIYFQGNSAPDKSGLPSDRFSAERTGGSVSTLTIQRTQQEDSAVYLCASSSLDEQFFGPGTRLTVL.

This clonotype showed up just a few times. J is TRBJ2-1 and V is TRBV7-3; the D is unclear. Trimming pared 1 base from V and 6 bases from J, leaving 13 bases between. The CDR3 runs 15 residues. Germline values: CDR1 SGHTA, CDR2 FQGTGA. DNA of the CDR3: TGTGCCAGCAGCTTAAACATCGGTAAGGGCAATGAGCAGTTCTTC. Translated: CASSLNIGKGNEQFF.

The table lists this clonotype with many counts. This sequence joins TRBV11-2 and TRBJ1-1; D is unclear. Trimming took 11 bases from V and 3 from J, leaving 4 bases between them. CDR1 SGHAT and CDR2 FQNNGV come from the germline V gene. This CDR3 region has 9 residues. In DNA form, the CDR3 reads TGTGCCCCCCACACTGAAGCTTTCTTT. It encodes CAPHTEAFF.